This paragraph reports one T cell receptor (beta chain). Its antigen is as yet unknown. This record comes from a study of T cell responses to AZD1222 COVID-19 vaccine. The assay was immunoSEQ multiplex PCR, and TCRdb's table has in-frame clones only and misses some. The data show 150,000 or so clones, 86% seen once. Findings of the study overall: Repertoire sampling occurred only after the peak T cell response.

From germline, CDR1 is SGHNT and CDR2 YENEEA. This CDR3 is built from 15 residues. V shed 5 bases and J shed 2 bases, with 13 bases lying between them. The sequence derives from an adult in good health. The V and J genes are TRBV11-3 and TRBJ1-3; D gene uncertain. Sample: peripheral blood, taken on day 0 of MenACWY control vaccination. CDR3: CASSDQTKTGNTIYF. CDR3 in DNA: TGTGCCAGCAGCGACCAGACAAAAACTGGAAACACCATATATTTT.